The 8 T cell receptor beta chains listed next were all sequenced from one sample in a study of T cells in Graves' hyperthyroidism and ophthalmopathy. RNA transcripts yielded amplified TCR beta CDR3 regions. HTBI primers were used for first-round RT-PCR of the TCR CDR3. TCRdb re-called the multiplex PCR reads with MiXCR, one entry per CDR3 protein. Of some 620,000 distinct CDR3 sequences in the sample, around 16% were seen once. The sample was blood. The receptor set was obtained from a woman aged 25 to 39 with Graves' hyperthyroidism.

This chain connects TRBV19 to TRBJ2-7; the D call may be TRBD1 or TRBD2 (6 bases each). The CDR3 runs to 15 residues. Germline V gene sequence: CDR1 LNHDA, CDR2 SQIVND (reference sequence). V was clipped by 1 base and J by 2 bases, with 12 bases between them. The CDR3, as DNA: TGTGCCAGTAGTATAGTCGGGGGACAACCCTACGAGCAGTACTTC. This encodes CASSIVGGQPYEQYF. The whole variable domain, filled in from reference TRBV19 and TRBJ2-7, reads DGGITQSPKYLFRKEGQNVTLSCEQNLNHDAMYWYRQDPGQGLRLIYYSQIVNDFQKGDIAEGYSVSREKKESFPLTVTSAQKNPTAFYLCASSIVGGQPYEQYFGPGTRLTVT.

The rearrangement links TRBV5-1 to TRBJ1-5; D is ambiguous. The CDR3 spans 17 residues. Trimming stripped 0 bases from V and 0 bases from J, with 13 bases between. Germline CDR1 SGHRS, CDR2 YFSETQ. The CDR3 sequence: CASSLEGIAYSNQPQHF. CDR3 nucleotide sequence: TGCGCCAGCAGCTTGGAAGGTATCGCCTATAGCAATCAGCCCCAGCATTTT.

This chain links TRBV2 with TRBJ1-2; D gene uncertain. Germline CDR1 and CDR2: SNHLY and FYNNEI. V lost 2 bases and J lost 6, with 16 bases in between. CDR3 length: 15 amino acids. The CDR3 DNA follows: TGTGCCAGCAGTGAATATCGGGGATCCAACCATGGCTACACCTTC. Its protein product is CASSEYRGSNHGYTF.

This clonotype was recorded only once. The chain's CDR3 is CASSRQGGANVLTF. The CDR3 region has the DNA TGTGCCAGTAGTCGACAGGGAGGGGCCAACGTCCTGACTTTC. The chain recombines TRBV19 with TRBJ2-6; TRBD1 aligns across 7 bases. This CDR3 has 14 residues. Trimming removed 5 bases from V and 4 bases from J; junction bases left unmatched: 2. The germline gives CDR1 LNHDA, CDR2 SQIVND (reference sequence).

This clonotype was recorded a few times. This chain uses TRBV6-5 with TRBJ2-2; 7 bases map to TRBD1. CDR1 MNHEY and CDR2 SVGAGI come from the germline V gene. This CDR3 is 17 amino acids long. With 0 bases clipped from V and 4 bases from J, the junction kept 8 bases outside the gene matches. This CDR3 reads CASSYSGTDQSTGELFF. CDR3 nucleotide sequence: TGTGCCAGCAGTTACTCGGGGACAGACCAAAGCACCGGGGAGCTGTTTTTT.

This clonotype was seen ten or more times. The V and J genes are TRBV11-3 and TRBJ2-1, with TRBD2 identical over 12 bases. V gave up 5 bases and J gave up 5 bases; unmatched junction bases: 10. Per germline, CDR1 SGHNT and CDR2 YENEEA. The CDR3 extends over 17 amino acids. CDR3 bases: TGTGCCAGCAGCCCGCGACTAGCGGGAGTTGGGGACAATGAGCAGTTCTTC. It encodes CASSPRLAGVGDNEQFF.

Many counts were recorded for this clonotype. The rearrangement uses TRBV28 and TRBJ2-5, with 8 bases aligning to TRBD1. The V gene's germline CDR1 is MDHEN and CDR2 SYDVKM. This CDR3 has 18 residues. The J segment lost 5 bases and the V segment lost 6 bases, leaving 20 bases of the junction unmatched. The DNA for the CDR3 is TGTGCCAGCAGCCTAGCCTCCAGAGACAGGGGAAAGGAGGAGACCCAGTACTTC. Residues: CASSLASRDRGKEETQYF. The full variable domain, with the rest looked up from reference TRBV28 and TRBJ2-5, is DVKVTQSSRYLVKRTGEKVFLECVQDMDHENMFWYRQDPGLGLRLIYFSYDVKMKEKGDIPEGYSVSREKKERFSLILESASTNQTSMYLCASSLASRDRGKEETQYFGPGTRLLVL.

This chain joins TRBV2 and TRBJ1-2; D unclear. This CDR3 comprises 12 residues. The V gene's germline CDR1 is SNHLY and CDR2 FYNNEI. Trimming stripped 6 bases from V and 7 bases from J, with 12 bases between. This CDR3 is CASRADLGGYTF. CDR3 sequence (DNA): TGTGCCAGCAGGGCAGATCTAGGTGGCTACACCTTC.